The next 28 T cell receptor beta chains were all read from a single sample in a study of Ad26.COV2.S vaccination and SARS-CoV-2 variants. Clones were sequenced by immunoSEQ multiplex PCR, and TCRdb holds only the in-frame ones, with some missing. The sample consists of 250,000 to 300,000 clones, more than 70% of them appearing once. Treatment of the sample: around 19 received Ad26.COV2.S at low or high dose, single or two shots; roughly 5 received placebo; per-sample allocation not given. On day 63 after the first injection, vaccine and placebo recipients gave samples. The sequencing used peripheral blood, collected in a trial of Ad26.COV2.S vaccine versus placebo. The receptors stem from a person between 18 and 59 years old who received the Ad26.COV2.S COVID-19 vaccine or a placebo.

This clone was seen only once. The V call is TRBV11-3, the J call TRBJ2-3; D remains unclear. Trimming stripped 6 bases from V and 0 bases from J, with 7 bases between. This CDR3 comprises 13 residues. The germline gives CDR1 SGHNT, CDR2 YENEEA. In nucleotides, the CDR3 is TGTGCCAGCAGTTTTTATAGCACAGATACGCAGTATTTT. Amino acid sequence: CASSFYSTDTQYF. Together with reference TRBV11-3 and TRBJ2-3, the CDR3 gives the full variable domain: EAGVVQSPRYKIIEKKQPVAFWCNPISGHNTLYWYLQNLGQGPELLIRYENEEAVDDSQLPKDRFSAERLKGVDSTLKIQPAELGDSAVYLCASSFYSTDTQYFGPGTRLTVL.

Concerning this clone itself: One end of the junction fails to match germline, which may point to a read error. The V and J genes are TRBV6-2 or TRBV6-3 and TRBJ2-7; D could derive from TRBD1 or TRBD2 (5 bases each). The germline gives CDR1 MNHEY, CDR2 SVGEGT. The CDR3 spans 13 residues. The CDR3 here is CASSYSGDAPWDF. DNA for the CDR3: TGTGCCAGCAGTTACTCAGGGGACGCACCCTGGGACTTC.

The chain has TRBV14 and TRBJ2-1, with D uncertain. V lost 2 bases, J lost 0 bases, and 8 bases lay in between. Germline-derived CDR1 and CDR2 are SGHDN and FVKESK. The CDR3 covers 15 residues. The CDR3 nucleotides read TGTGCCAGCAGCCAACAAGGTGACTCCTACAATGAGCAGTTCTTC. Its translation: CASSQQGDSYNEQFF.

The chain carries TRBV21-1 and TRBJ1-1; the listed D gene, TRBD1, was not tested against the DNA. TRBV21-1 is designated a pseudogene. The CDR3 is made up of 14 amino acids. CDR3 in amino acids: CASSSGQGTTEAFF. The CDR3 region has the DNA TGTGCCAGCAGCTCGGGACAGGGGACCACTGAAGCTTTCTTT.

The chain combines TRBV18 with TRBJ1-2; D remains ambiguous. The CDR3 has 13 residues. With 1 base removed from V and 3 bases from J, the gap between germline ends came to 6 bases. In germline, CDR1 is KGHSH, CDR2 LQKENI. The CDR3 region has the DNA TGTGCCAGCTCACCACAAGACGACTATGGCTACACCTTC. Translation: CASSPQDDYGYTF.

The J gene is TRBJ2-7, the V gene TRBV6-5; the match to TRBD1 covers 8 bases. This CDR3 has 15 residues. Germline loops: CDR1 MNHEY, CDR2 SVGAGI. V shed 2 bases, J shed 3 bases, and the junction held 6 bases outside the gene matches. In nucleotides, the CDR3 is TGTGCCAGCAGTTACCGGGGGACAGGTGTCTACGAGCAGTACTTC. Translating gives CASSYRGTGVYEQYF.

About this clone itself: The same CDR3 arises from other DNA sequences in this sample as well. The genes are TRBV20-1 and TRBJ1-2, with 7 nucleotides matching TRBD1. Germline trimming cut 6 bases from V and 3 bases from J; bases unmatched to any gene: 1. The CDR3 loop spans 11 amino acids. Germline CDR1 DFQATT, CDR2 SNEGSKA (reference sequence). The CDR3 region is CSATGDYGYTF. CDR3 bases: TGCAGTGCAACAGGGGACTATGGCTACACCTTC.

The chain recombines TRBV5-6 with TRBJ1-2; the D gene is possibly TRBD1 (5 bases). V was clipped by 4 bases and J by 3 bases, with 28 bases between them. This CDR3 is 19 amino acids long. CDR1 is SGHDT and CDR2 is YYEEEE in the germline V gene. This CDR3 is CASSQLGGAHGRRDYGYTF. As DNA, the CDR3 is TGTGCCAGCAGCCAGCTTGGAGGGGCGCATGGGCGAAGGGACTATGGCTACACCTTC.

The CDR3 protein is CASSPRTDVYGYTF. As DNA, the CDR3 is TGTGCCAGCAGCCCGAGGACAGACGTCTATGGCTACACCTTC. The chain combines TRBV5-8 with TRBJ1-2; a weak D match, TRBD1 (6 bases). Germline-derived CDR1 and CDR2 are SGHTS and YDEGEE. The CDR3 is 14 residues long. V gave up 4 bases and J gave up 4 bases, with 14 bases separating them.

V is TRBV2 and J is TRBJ2-1; D call uncertain. V dropped 6 bases and J dropped 10 bases, with 16 bases sitting between them. Germline V CDR1 and CDR2: SNHLY, FYNNEI. CDR3 length: 13 amino acids. The CDR3 DNA reads TGTGCCAGCAGCGGAACTCCCGGGCTGGAGCAGTTCTTC. Amino acids: CASSGTPGLEQFF.

This clone was seen a few times. V gene TRBV5-1 combines with J gene TRBJ2-2, with TRBD2 as a possible D gene (7 bases). The V and J ends lost 4 bases and 2 bases respectively, with 15 bases between them. The germline V gene encodes CDR1 SGHRS and CDR2 YFSETQ. The length of the CDR3 is 16 residues. DNA for the CDR3: TGCGCCAGCAGCCTCTACGGGGGGCAAAACACCGGGGAGCTGTTTTTT. Protein product: CASSLYGGQNTGELFF.

J is TRBJ1-4 and V is TRBV24-1; D uncertain. V was trimmed by 10 bases and J by 3 bases, leaving 23 bases between them. There are 17 residues in the CDR3. Germline CDR1 reads KGHDR; CDR2 reads SFDVKD. This CDR3 is CATPSNGPRVPNEKLFF. As DNA, the CDR3 is TGTGCCACTCCTTCGAACGGGCCAAGGGTGCCTAATGAAAAACTGTTTTTT.

In nucleotides, the CDR3 is TGCAGTGCTAGTGTTTCAGGGTCTGAAGCTTTCTTT. Translating it yields CSASVSGSEAFF. The chain is built from TRBV20-1 and TRBJ1-1; a weak D match, TRBD1 (5 bases). Trimming cost V 3 bases and J 6 bases, with 11 bases left between them. The germline V gene has CDR1 DFQATT and CDR2 SNEGSKA (reference sequence). The CDR3 totals 12 residues.

Only a few counts were recorded for this clone. The sample contains more than one DNA sequence encoding this CDR3. V is TRBV4-2 and J is TRBJ2-1; 7 bases align to TRBD1. The CDR3 loop spans 14 amino acids. The V and J ends lost 2 bases and 5 bases, in that order; junction bases with no gene match: 3. Germline V CDR1 and CDR2: LGHNA, YNFKEQ. CDR3 nucleotides: TGTGCCAGCAGCCAACCTCAGGGGGACAATGAGCAGTTCTTC. Protein: CASSQPQGDNEQFF.

The chain joins TRBV5-1 to TRBJ2-7, with D perhaps TRBD2 (6 bases). Germline values: CDR1 SGHRS, CDR2 YFSETQ. This CDR3 region has 15 residues. The ends were cut back, 2 bases at V and 2 bases at J, with 14 bases in the middle. CDR3 sequence (DNA): TGCGCCAGCAGCTTTTCTCCGGGAGCAACCTACGAGCAGTACTTC. Encoded protein: CASSFSPGATYEQYF.

The chain employs TRBV28 and TRBJ2-6; 9 bases align to TRBD1. Losses at the gene ends were 0 bases for V and 0 bases for J; bases not matched to a gene: 15. CDR3 size: 22 residues. CDR1 is MDHEN, CDR2 SYDVKM, per germline. The DNA for the CDR3 is TGTGCCAGCAGTTTATGGCTCCTGGGAGTCCGGGACAGGGACTCTGGGGCCAACGTCCTGACTTTC. This gives the protein CASSLWLLGVRDRDSGANVLTF. Combining the CDR3 with reference TRBV28 and TRBJ2-6 gives the whole variable domain DVKVTQSSRYLVKRTGEKVFLECVQDMDHENMFWYRQDPGLGLRLIYFSYDVKMKEKGDIPEGYSVSREKKERFSLILESASTNQTSMYLCASSLWLLGVRDRDSGANVLTFGAGSRLTVL.

The gene calls are TRBV7-9 and TRBJ1-1; perhaps TRBD1 as D (6 bases). Looked up from germline, CDR1 is SEHNR and CDR2 is FQNEAQ (reference sequence). V gave up 4 bases and J gave up 4 bases, with 10 bases separating them. CDR3 length: 13 residues. The CDR3 DNA is TGTGCCAGCAGCTCCATAGGGGGCACTGAAGCTTTCTTT. Translation gives CASSSIGGTEAFF. The complete variable domain, with remaining parts taken from reference TRBV7-9 and TRBJ1-1, reads DTGVSQNPRHKITKRGQNVTFRCDPISEHNRLYWYRQTLGQGPEFLTYFQNEAQLEKSRLLSDRFSAERPKGSFSTLEIQRTEQGDSAMYLCASSSIGGTEAFFGQGTRLTVV.

The chain employs TRBV6-1 and TRBJ1-2; D remains unclear. Germline CDR1 reads MNHNS; CDR2 reads SASEGT. V lost 3 bases and J 4 bases, leaving 9 bases between the germline ends. The CDR3 loop spans 13 amino acids. In DNA, the CDR3 is TGTGCCAGCAGTGATAAGGCTTCCTATGGCTACACCTTC. Translated: CASSDKASYGYTF.

The chain uses TRBV5-1 and TRBJ2-2; D uncertain. CDR1 is SGHRS and CDR2 is YFSETQ in the germline V gene. Trimming cost V 0 bases and J 6 bases, with 12 bases left between them. This CDR3 spans 15 amino acids. This chain's CDR3 is CASSLVASDAGELFF. The CDR3 DNA reads as TGCGCCAGCAGCTTGGTTGCATCTGATGCCGGGGAGCTGTTTTTT.

This rearrangement joins TRBV13 to TRBJ1-3; D is possibly TRBD1 (5 bases). The V gene lost 6 bases and the J gene lost 2 bases, with 11 bases spanning the gap. The CDR3 has 14 amino acids. The germline CDR1 and CDR2 sequences are PRHDT and FYEKMQ (reference sequence). The CDR3 is CASRSRAPGNTIYF. DNA of the CDR3: TGTGCCAGCAGAAGCAGGGCCCCTGGAAACACCATATATTTT.

The rearrangement uses TRBV2 and TRBJ2-5, with 10 bases identical to TRBD1. CDR1 SNHLY and CDR2 FYNNEI come from the germline V gene. V gave up 7 bases and J gave up 5 bases; unmatched junction bases: 13. The CDR3 loop spans 16 amino acids. Here the CDR3 DNA reads TGTGCCAGCAAAGCCACCGGGACAGGGGCGGGGGAGACCCAGTACTTC. This gives the protein CASKATGTGAGETQYF.

The rearrangement joins TRBV15 to TRBJ1-5; 8 bases fit TRBD1. The length of the CDR3 is 14 residues. Germline V gives CDR1 LNHNV, CDR2 YYDKDF (reference sequence). J was trimmed by 4 bases and V by 3 bases; bases with no gene match: 2. The CDR3: CATSRGQENQPQHF. DNA of the CDR3: TGTGCCACCAGCAGGGGACAGGAGAATCAGCCCCAGCATTTT.

This chain joins TRBV11-2 and TRBJ1-1, with 9 nucleotides matching TRBD1. Germline V gene sequence: CDR1 SGHAT, CDR2 FQNNGV. This CDR3 has 15 residues. V trimming: 5 bases; J trimming: 4 bases; junction bases outside the gene matches: 8. CDR3 amino acids: CASSVQGAVRTEAFF. The DNA of the CDR3 is TGTGCCAGCAGCGTACAGGGGGCGGTCCGCACTGAAGCTTTCTTT. Based on the CDR3 plus reference TRBV11-2 and TRBJ1-1, the full variable domain is EAGVAQSPRYKIIEKRQSVAFWCNPISGHATLYWYQQILGQGPKLLIQFQNNGVVDDSQLPKDRFSAERLKGVDSTLKIQPAKLEDSAVYLCASSVQGAVRTEAFFGQGTRLTVV.

The V call is TRBV30, the J call TRBJ1-2; D is undetermined. Per germline, CDR1 GTSNPN and CDR2 SVGIG (reference sequence). V gave up 3 bases and J gave up 1 base, with 12 bases separating them. The CDR3 loop spans 14 amino acids. This chain's CDR3 is CAWSRNSHNYGYTF. The CDR3 DNA reads as TGTGCCTGGAGCCGAAACAGCCATAACTATGGCTACACCTTC. The whole variable domain, filled in from reference TRBV30 and TRBJ1-2, reads SQTIHQWPATLVQPVGSPLSLECTVEGTSNPNLYWYRQAAGRGLQLLFYSVGIGQISSEVPQNLSASRPQDRQFILSSKKLLLSDSGFYLCAWSRNSHNYGYTFGSGTRLTVV.

The chain uses TRBV5-1 and TRBJ1-1; TRBD1 might be the D (5 bases). Germline V lookup: CDR1 SGHRS, CDR2 YFSETQ. This CDR3 comprises 14 residues. V dropped 1 base and J dropped 0 bases, with 7 bases sitting between them. CDR3 region: CASSLLTVNTEAFF. CDR3 bases: TGCGCCAGCAGCTTGCTGACAGTGAACACTGAAGCTTTCTTT.

The rearrangement uses TRBV18 and TRBJ2-3; D is unresolved. Germline loops: CDR1 KGHSH, CDR2 LQKENI. The CDR3 has 13 residues. The V gene lost 3 bases and the J gene lost 2 bases, with 6 bases spanning the gap. CDR3 residues: CASSPYVTDTQYF. The CDR3 nucleotides read TGTGCCAGCTCACCGTATGTCACAGATACGCAGTATTTT.

This chain links TRBV30 with TRBJ1-2; weak D call: TRBD1 (5 bases). Trimming pared 4 bases from V and 3 bases from J, leaving 12 bases between. Germline CDR1 reads GTSNPN; CDR2 reads SVGIG (reference sequence). The CDR3 covers 13 residues. The CDR3 bases are TGTGCCTGGAACAAGGGGCTCGACTATGGCTACACCTTC. This gives the protein CAWNKGLDYGYTF.

V and J are TRBV5-5 and TRBJ1-2, with no clear D. This CDR3 contains 15 residues. Germline CDR1 SGHKS, CDR2 YYEKEE (reference sequence). Between the trimmed V and J ends, which lost 2 bases and 8 bases, there was a span of 19 bases. In DNA form, the CDR3 reads TGTGCCAGCAGCTTTTCGGTAAGGCCGGCGGGAGGCTACACCTTC. This encodes CASSFSVRPAGGYTF.